This T cell receptor beta chain was profiled in a study of blood T cells in healthy people across ages. Drawing of peripheral blood yielded 7.5 to 10 milliliters from each donor. Per-sample PBMC isolation yielded at least 7 million cells. In this sample, this clonotype turned up a few times. CDR1 is SGHNT, CDR2 YYREEE, per germline (reference sequence). CDR3 length equals 14 residues. Trimming took off 3 bases at V and 3 bases at J, with 10 bases between the two ends. Sample-barcoded 5' priming and a J-beta primer mix drove a second PCR of about 6 to 12 cycles. TCRdb reprocessed the 5' RACE reads with MiXCR, giving one entry per CDR3 protein. Of fewer than 650,000 distinct CDR3 sequences listed, about 28% are singletons. The sample was also reused in another study, on T cells of mothers and their children. According to that study: At a rate of approximately 1.5 ug per 15 ul, cDNA synthesis received all of the extracted RNA. Over 8.5 million TCR beta CDR3 reads were obtained from each mother, and about 3 million from each child.

The V gene is TRBV5-4, the J gene TRBJ1-5; no definite D call. The sequenced sample was blood. This receptor was identified in a boy between 2 and 10 years old in good health. The CDR3 DNA sequence: TGTGCCAGCAGCTCGATCGGGGACAATCAGCCCCAGCATTTT. It is translated as CASSSIGDNQPQHF.